These 6 T cell receptor beta chains share one sample of origin, sequenced in a study of T cell responses to AZD1222 COVID-19 vaccine. Repertoires were generated with immunoSEQ multiplex PCR, while TCRdb's copy carries only in-frame clones and drops some. Among some 80,000 clones listed, about 87% were seen once. The sample here was peripheral blood, taken on day 0 of AZD1222 vaccination. These receptors were collected from an adult in good health.

The J gene is TRBJ2-2, the V gene TRBV7-9, with 7 bases identical to TRBD2. This CDR3 has 13 amino acids. The trim removed 7 bases at V and 5 bases at J, leaving 4 bases unmatched. Germline V gene sequence: CDR1 SEHNR, CDR2 FQNEAQ (reference sequence). The CDR3 reads CASTLGGTGELFF. DNA for the CDR3: TGTGCCAGCACCCTGGGGGGGACCGGGGAGCTGTTTTTT.

The genes are TRBV5-5 and TRBJ1-1; unclear D gene. V lost 4 bases and J lost 6, with 16 bases in between. CDR3 length: 14 amino acids. Per the germline V gene, CDR1 is SGHKS and CDR2 is YYEKEE (reference sequence). The CDR3 sequence: CASSLFLGRPEAFF. In nucleotides, the CDR3 is TGTGCCAGCAGCCTGTTCCTGGGAAGACCTGAAGCTTTCTTT.

The table lists this clone with a few counts. The gene calls are TRBV6-6 and TRBJ2-7, with D maybe TRBD2 (7 bases). CDR1 MNHNY and CDR2 SVGAGI come from the germline V gene (reference sequence). CDR3 length: 16 residues. Trimming pared 6 bases from V and 3 bases from J, leaving 21 bases between. The DNA of the CDR3 is TGTGCCAGCAGGGGGGGGCAGGGGACCCTTAGCTACGAGCAGTACTTC. Translation gives CASRGGQGTLSYEQYF.

This clone was seen a single time. The CDR3 sequence: CASSPFSGTDTQYF. The DNA of the CDR3 is TGTGCCAGCTCACCCTTTTCCGGCACAGATACGCAGTATTTT. J is TRBJ2-3 and V is TRBV18; D is undetermined. Germline V lookup: CDR1 KGHSH, CDR2 LQKENI. V was cut by 3 bases and J by 1 base, with 8 bases left in between. CDR3 size: 14 residues.

This chain joins TRBV6-2 or TRBV6-3 and TRBJ1-5, with D possibly TRBD1 on 5 matching bases. This CDR3 comprises 13 residues. Germline loops: CDR1 MNHEY, CDR2 SVGEGT. V was clipped by 5 bases and J by 2 bases, with 7 bases between them. CDR3 in DNA: TGTGCCAGCAGTCGGGGGGGCAATCAGCCCCAGCATTTT. Its translation is CASSRGGNQPQHF.

This clone appeared a single time. This chain uses TRBV5-1 with TRBJ1-6; D may be TRBD1 (6 bases). This CDR3 comprises 22 residues. Trimming removed 0 bases at V and 0 bases at J, with 25 bases between. Germline V lookup: CDR1 SGHRS, CDR2 YFSETQ. Here the CDR3 DNA reads TGCGCCAGCAGCTTGGCCGGGGGTATCTGGGGGCGGCAAAGCTCCTATAATTCACCCCTCCACTTT. Its translation is CASSLAGGIWGRQSSYNSPLHF.